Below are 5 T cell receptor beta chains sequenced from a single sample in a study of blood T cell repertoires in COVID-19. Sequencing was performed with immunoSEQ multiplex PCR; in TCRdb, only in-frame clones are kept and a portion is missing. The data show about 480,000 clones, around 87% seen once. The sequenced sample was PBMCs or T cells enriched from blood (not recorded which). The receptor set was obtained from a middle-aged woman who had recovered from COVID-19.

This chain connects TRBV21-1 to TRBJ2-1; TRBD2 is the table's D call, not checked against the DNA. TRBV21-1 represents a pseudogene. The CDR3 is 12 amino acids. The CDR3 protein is CAIGEGGDEQFF. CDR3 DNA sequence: TGTGCCATCGGGGAGGGAGGGGATGAGCAGTTCTTC.

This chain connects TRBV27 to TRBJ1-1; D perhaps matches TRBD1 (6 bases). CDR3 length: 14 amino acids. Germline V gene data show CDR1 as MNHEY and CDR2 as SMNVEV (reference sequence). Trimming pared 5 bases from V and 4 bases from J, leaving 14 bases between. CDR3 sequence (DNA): TGTGCCAGCAGTCCACAGGGTCGGCTCACTGAAGCTTTCTTT. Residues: CASSPQGRLTEAFF.

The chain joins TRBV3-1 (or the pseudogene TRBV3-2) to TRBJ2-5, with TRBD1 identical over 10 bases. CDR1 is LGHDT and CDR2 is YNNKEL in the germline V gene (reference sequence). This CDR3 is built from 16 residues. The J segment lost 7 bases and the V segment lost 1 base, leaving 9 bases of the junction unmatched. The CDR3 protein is CASSQGTGGKLGTQYF. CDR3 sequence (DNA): TGTGCCAGCAGCCAAGGGACAGGGGGAAAATTGGGGACCCAGTACTTC.

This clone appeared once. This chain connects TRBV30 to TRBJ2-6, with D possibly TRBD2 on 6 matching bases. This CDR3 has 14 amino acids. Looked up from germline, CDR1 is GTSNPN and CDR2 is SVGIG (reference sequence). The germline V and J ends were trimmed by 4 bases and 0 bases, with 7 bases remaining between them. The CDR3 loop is CAWMRDSGANVLTF. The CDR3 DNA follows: TGTGCCTGGATGCGGGACTCTGGGGCCAACGTCCTGACTTTC.

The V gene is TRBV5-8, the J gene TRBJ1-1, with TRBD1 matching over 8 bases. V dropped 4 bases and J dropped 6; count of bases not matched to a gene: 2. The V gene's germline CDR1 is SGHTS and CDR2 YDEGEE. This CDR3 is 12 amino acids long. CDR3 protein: CASSQQGAEAFF. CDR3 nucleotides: TGTGCCAGCAGCCAACAGGGGGCTGAAGCTTTCTTT. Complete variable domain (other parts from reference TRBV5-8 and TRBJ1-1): EAGVTQSPTHLIKTRGQQATLRCSPISGHTSVYWYQQALGLGLQFLLWYDEGEERNRGNFPPRFSGRQFPNYSSELNVNALELEDSALYLCASSQQGAEAFFGQGTRLTVV.